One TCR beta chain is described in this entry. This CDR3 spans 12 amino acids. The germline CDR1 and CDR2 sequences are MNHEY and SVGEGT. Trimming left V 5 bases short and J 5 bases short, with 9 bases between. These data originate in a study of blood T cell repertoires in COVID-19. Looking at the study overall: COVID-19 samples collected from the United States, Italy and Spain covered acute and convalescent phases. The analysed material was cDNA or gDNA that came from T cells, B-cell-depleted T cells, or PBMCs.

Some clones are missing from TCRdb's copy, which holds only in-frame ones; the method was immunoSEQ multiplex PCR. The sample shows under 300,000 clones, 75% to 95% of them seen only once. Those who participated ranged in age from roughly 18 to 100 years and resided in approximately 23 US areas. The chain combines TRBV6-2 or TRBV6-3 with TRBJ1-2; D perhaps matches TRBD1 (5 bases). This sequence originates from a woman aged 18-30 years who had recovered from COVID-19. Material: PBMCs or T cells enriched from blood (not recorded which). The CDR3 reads CASSPGPYGYTF. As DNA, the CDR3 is TGTGCCAGCAGTCCAGGGCCGTATGGCTACACCTTC.